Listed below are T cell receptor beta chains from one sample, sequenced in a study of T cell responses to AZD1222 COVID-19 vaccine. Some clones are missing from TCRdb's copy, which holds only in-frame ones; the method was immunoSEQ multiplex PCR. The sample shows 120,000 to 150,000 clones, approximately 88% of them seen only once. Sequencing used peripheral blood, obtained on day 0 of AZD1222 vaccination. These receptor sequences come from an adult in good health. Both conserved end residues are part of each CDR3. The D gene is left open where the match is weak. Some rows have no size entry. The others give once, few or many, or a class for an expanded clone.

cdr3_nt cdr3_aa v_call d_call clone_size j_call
TGTGCCAGCAGTGAGTTTGGGGGGATGGGTGACGAGCAGTACTTC CASSEFGGMGDEQYF TRBV6-1 . . TRBJ2-7
TGTGCCAGCAGCTTAGTAGGGAACCTTGGAAACACCATATATTTT CASSLVGNLGNTIYF TRBV7-9 . . TRBJ1-3
TGTGCCAGCAGCCCCGGGCAGGGAATGAACACTGAAGCTTTCTTT CASSPGQGMNTEAFF TRBV5-5 . . TRBJ1-1
TGTGCCAGCAGCTACGGGACAGGGGTGCCTCAGCCCCAGCATTTT CASSYGTGVPQPQHF TRBV28 TRBD1 . TRBJ1-5
TGTGCCAGCAGCTTAGGTGGAAGAGCAGGCTCAAACTATGGCTACACCTTC CASSLGGRAGSNYGYTF TRBV13 . . TRBJ1-2
TGCGCCAGCCCGGGACAGGGCTACGAGCAGTACTTC CASPGQGYEQYF TRBV5-1 TRBD1 . TRBJ2-7
TGTGCCAGCAGTTTAGCGTCCCATACGCAGTATTTT CASSLASHTQYF TRBV12-3/TRBV12-4 . . TRBJ2-3
TGTGCCAGCAGCCCGACGGGGGGGTATACCTACGAGCAGTACTTC CASSPTGGYTYEQYF TRBV9 TRBD2 . TRBJ2-7
TGTGCCAGCAGCCGGGAAATCGCTAATTCACCCCTCCACTTT CASSREIANSPLHF TRBV14 . . TRBJ1-6
TGTGCCAGCAGTTACTCGATAGGAGGGGCGAACACTGAAGCTTTCTTT CASSYSIGGANTEAFF TRBV6-5 . . TRBJ1-1
TGCGCCAGCAGCTTCCTGGGACAGGAGAACACTGAAGCTTTCTTT CASSFLGQENTEAFF TRBV5-1 TRBD1 . TRBJ1-1
TGTGCCAGCAGCACAAATCAGGGAGAGAAACTGTTTTTT CASSTNQGEKLFF TRBV7-2 . . TRBJ1-4
TGTGCCAGCAGCTTAGGAGGGGGGCCCGGGGAGCTGTTTTTT CASSLGGGPGELFF TRBV7-6 . . TRBJ2-2
TGTGCCAGCTCTGTTAGTCAGCCCCAGCATTTT CASSVSQPQHF TRBV12-3/TRBV12-4 . many TRBJ1-5
TGTGCCAGCAGTATCGTCTCATCCGGGGGAAACACCATATATTTT CASSIVSSGGNTIYF TRBV28 . . TRBJ1-3
TGTGCCAGCAGCCACTCAGGGGCAGCGAGTCAGCCCCAGCATTTT CASSHSGAASQPQHF TRBV3-1/TRBV3-2 . . TRBJ1-5
TGCGCCAGCAGCTTGGTGACAGGGGCAGTCTCTGAAGCTTTCTTT CASSLVTGAVSEAFF TRBV5-1 TRBD1 . TRBJ1-1
TGTGCTAGTGGCCAGGACAGGTTTAGGTCACCCCTCCACTTT CASGQDRFRSPLHF TRBV12-5 TRBD1 few TRBJ1-6
TGTGCCAGCTCACCTCGATTATCGCAGGGACAGAACACTGAAGCTTTCTTT CASSPRLSQGQNTEAFF TRBV18 . . TRBJ1-1
TGCGCCAGCAGCTTGGCGGGGCAACACACTGAAGCTTTCTTT CASSLAGQHTEAFF TRBV5-1 . . TRBJ1-1
TGCAGCGTTTCTGATACAGGGGGCGTTGCGGAGACCCAGTACTTC CSVSDTGGVAETQYF TRBV29-1 TRBD1 few TRBJ2-5
TGTGCCAGCAGCTTAGAGGGGTCCTATGAAAAACTGTTTTTT CASSLEGSYEKLFF TRBV7-2 . . TRBJ1-4
TGTGCCAGCACCCCGACTAGCGGGAACCAAGAGACCCAGTACTTC CASTPTSGNQETQYF TRBV5-4 TRBD2 . TRBJ2-5
TGTGCCAGTAGTAGAGCCTTCTCAGGGACCTATTCACCCCTCCACTTT CASSRAFSGTYSPLHF TRBV19 . . TRBJ1-6
TGTGCCAGCATGGATAGCGGGGTCCAGGCGGCTGAGCAGTTCTTC CASMDSGVQAAEQFF TRBV2 TRBD2 . TRBJ2-1
TGTGCCAGCAGTTACTCGATGCTCAAGAGCTCCTACGAGCAGTACTTC CASSYSMLKSSYEQYF TRBV6-5 . . TRBJ2-7
TGTGCCAGCAGCCCCCGCGGAGGGAACTACAATGAGCAGTTCTTC CASSPRGGNYNEQFF TRBV9 . once TRBJ2-1
TGTGCCAGCAGCCCATCGACAGACACAATTTCACCCCTCCACTTT CASSPSTDTISPLHF TRBV5-4 . . TRBJ1-6
TGTGCCAGCTCACCGCGCGGCGGGCCCCCAAAGGAAAAACTGTTTTTT CASSPRGGPPKEKLFF TRBV18 . . TRBJ1-4
TGTGCCAGCAGTTCGACAGGGACAGCTAACTATGGCTACACCTTC CASSSTGTANYGYTF TRBV28 TRBD1 . TRBJ1-2
TGTGCCAGCAGTTCCGGGAGGTTAAACACCGGGGAGCTGTTTTTT CASSSGRLNTGELFF TRBV3-1/TRBV3-2 TRBD2 . TRBJ2-2
TGTGCCAGCAGCCGGATAGGGAACACTGAAGCTTTCTTT CASSRIGNTEAFF TRBV6-2/TRBV6-3 . . TRBJ1-1
TGTGCCAGCTCACCGGTGACAGGGAACACTGAAGCTTTCTTT CASSPVTGNTEAFF TRBV18 . . TRBJ1-1
TGTGCCACCAGCACAGGGGTAGTGATGAACACTGAAGCTTTCTTT CATSTGVVMNTEAFF TRBV15 . . TRBJ1-1
TGTGCCAGTAGTTTGCGGACAGGGGCGGTCCAAGAGACCCAGTACTTC CASSLRTGAVQETQYF TRBV19 TRBD1 . TRBJ2-5
TGTGCCAGCAGCCCGAGGGGTCCGAACACTGAAGCTTTCTTT CASSPRGPNTEAFF TRBV7-2 . . TRBJ1-1
TGCAGCGTTGAAGATATTGGACAGGGGGCGGGAAAACTGTTTTTT CSVEDIGQGAGKLFF TRBV29-1 TRBD1 . TRBJ1-4
TGTGCCAGCAGCTCAACGATGAGCTTAGCCAAAAACATTCAGTACTTC CASSSTMSLAKNIQYF TRBV28 . . TRBJ2-4
TGTGCCAGCTCACCAGGACAGTCCTACGAGCAGTACTTC CASSPGQSYEQYF TRBV18 . . TRBJ2-7
TGCGCCAGCAGCCGTCTTCCCGGGAGCAATCAGCCCCAGCATTTT CASSRLPGSNQPQHF TRBV5-1 . few TRBJ1-5
TGCGCCAGCAGCCAAGATCTTGCCCACCTGGAGTATGGCTACACCTTC CASSQDLAHLEYGYTF TRBV4-3 . . TRBJ1-2
TGTGCCAGCAGGACAAGGGGGGCAACAGATACGCAGTATTTT CASRTRGATDTQYF TRBV2 . once TRBJ2-3
TGTGCCAGCTCGGGACTAGCCGCCACAGATACGCAGTATTTT CASSGLAATDTQYF TRBV2 TRBD2 . TRBJ2-3
TGTGCCAGCTCACCAAACACCCTCTATGGCTACACCTTC CASSPNTLYGYTF TRBV18 . . TRBJ1-2
TGTGCCAGCAAGCCGGGACAGGGGCCATCCCGAGCTTTCTTT CASKPGQGPSRAFF TRBV6-5 TRBD1 . TRBJ1-1
TGTGCCAGCAGCAGCGGGACAGCAGAAAAACTGTTTTTT CASSSGTAEKLFF TRBV9 TRBD1 . TRBJ1-4